This note documents a single TCR beta chain sequence. The antigen is unknown. This sample was included in a study of beta chain features in type 1 diabetes. Study details: Patients and healthy donors were similar in age, gender and cell yields. Findings of the study overall: Naive, central memory and Treg TCRB repertoires seemed to resemble each other more closely in patients than they did in healthy donors.

Expressed TCRB transcripts were sequenced because the entire RNA isolate underwent reverse transcription. Assay used: immunoSEQ multiplex PCR; TCRdb lists only in-frame clones, some missing. The sample consists of under 400,000 clones, around 13% of them appearing once. The CDR3 has 15 residues. Germline V gives CDR1 LNHDA, CDR2 SQIVND (reference sequence). J gave up 6 bases and V 4 bases, and 10 bases lay outside the gene matches. Without exception, sorted populations had purity beyond 98%. The TCR was taken from a man aged 25 to 40 in good health. Sequencing was carried out using central memory CD4+ T cells from blood. The V gene is TRBV19, the J gene TRBJ1-1, with 8 bases that match TRBD1. CDR3 in amino acids: CASSSPGQASAEAFF. The CDR3 DNA reads as TGTGCCAGTAGTAGTCCGGGACAGGCGTCTGCTGAAGCTTTCTTT.